A selection of T cell receptor beta chains follows, all from one sample in a study of T cell responses to AZD1222 COVID-19 vaccine. Some clones are missing from TCRdb's copy, which holds only in-frame ones; the method was immunoSEQ multiplex PCR. Here the sample spans about 100,000 clones, 87% being singletons. The specimen comprised peripheral blood, sampled on day 0 of AZD1222 vaccination. These receptor sequences come from an adult in good health. Both conserved end residues are part of each CDR3. A D gene is named only where the DNA matches it firmly. The listing skips clone size in some rows; elsewhere it reads once, few, many or a size class.

V gene: TRBV27; D gene: -; clone size: once; J gene: TRBJ2-7; CDR3 DNA: TGTGCCAGCAAAAGCGGAGCGCTTACCTACGAGCAGTACTTC; CDR3 protein: CASKSGALTYEQYF
V gene: TRBV6-6; D gene: -; clone size: -; J gene: TRBJ2-1; CDR3 DNA: TGTGCCAGCAGTCTATCCACCGGTGAGCAGTTCTTC; CDR3 protein: CASSLSTGEQFF
V gene: TRBV5-4; D gene: TRBD1; clone size: -; J gene: TRBJ1-1; CDR3 DNA: TGTGCCAGCAGCCCTTGGGGCAGGGGGCGCGGGACTGAAGCTTTCTTT; CDR3 protein: CASSPWGRGRGTEAFF
V gene: TRBV6-5; D gene: -; clone size: few; J gene: TRBJ1-2; CDR3 DNA: TGTGCCAGCAGTCCTGACAGTTGGAACTATGGCTACACCTTC; CDR3 protein: CASSPDSWNYGYTF
V gene: TRBV3-1/TRBV3-2; D gene: TRBD1; clone size: -; J gene: TRBJ2-1; CDR3 DNA: TGTGCCAGCAGTCCTGACAGGGGGCTTTTCAATGAGCAGTTCTTC; CDR3 protein: CASSPDRGLFNEQFF
V gene: TRBV5-1; D gene: -; clone size: -; J gene: TRBJ2-7; CDR3 DNA: TGCGCCAGCAGACCCTCATCAGGGGTTTCCTACGAGCAGTACTTC; CDR3 protein: CASRPSSGVSYEQYF
V gene: TRBV7-6; D gene: -; clone size: -; J gene: TRBJ2-3; CDR3 DNA: TGTGCCAGCAGCCCTCAGGTTGGAGATACGCAGTATTTT; CDR3 protein: CASSPQVGDTQYF
V gene: TRBV9; D gene: -; clone size: -; J gene: TRBJ1-1; CDR3 DNA: TGTGCCAGCAGCGTCGCCGCGGGCACTGAAGCTTTCTTT; CDR3 protein: CASSVAAGTEAFF
V gene: TRBV3-1/TRBV3-2; D gene: -; clone size: -; J gene: TRBJ1-1; CDR3 DNA: TGTGCCAGCAGCCGCCATGAGGGGACAATGAACACTGAAGCTTTCTTT; CDR3 protein: CASSRHEGTMNTEAFF
V gene: TRBV7-9; D gene: -; clone size: -; J gene: TRBJ1-1; CDR3 DNA: TGTGCCAGCAGCTTAGTAGAAGGGGTGGAAGCTTTCTTT; CDR3 protein: CASSLVEGVEAFF
V gene: TRBV12-3/TRBV12-4; D gene: -; clone size: -; J gene: TRBJ1-4; CDR3 DNA: TGTGCCAGCACCCCCCGGCAGGGTGGGAAACTGTTTTTT; CDR3 protein: CASTPRQGGKLFF
V gene: TRBV30; D gene: TRBD2; clone size: -; J gene: TRBJ2-2; CDR3 DNA: TGTGCCTGGAGTGACCCGGGGGGGCATCGGACTAGCGGGAGGACCGGGGAGCTGTTTTTT; CDR3 protein: CAWSDPGGHRTSGRTGELFF
V gene: TRBV3-1/TRBV3-2; D gene: -; clone size: -; J gene: TRBJ1-1; CDR3 DNA: TGTGCCAGCAGCCTTCGGGGGGGGCTCACTGAAGCTTTCTTT; CDR3 protein: CASSLRGGLTEAFF
V gene: TRBV21-1; D gene: -; clone size: -; J gene: TRBJ2-1; CDR3 DNA: TGTGCCAGCAGCAGAGGAGGGACTAGCGGGGGGCAGAACAATGAGCAGTTCTTC; CDR3 protein: CASSRGGTSGGQNNEQFF
V gene: TRBV11-2; D gene: -; clone size: -; J gene: TRBJ1-2; CDR3 DNA: TGTGCCAGCAGCTTAGTTGGGGGCTGGAACTATGGCTACACCTTC; CDR3 protein: CASSLVGGWNYGYTF
V gene: TRBV5-5; D gene: -; clone size: -; J gene: TRBJ1-1; CDR3 DNA: TGTGCCAGCAGTTATAACCGGGAAAACTATGAAGCTTTCTTT; CDR3 protein: CASSYNRENYEAFF
V gene: TRBV30; D gene: TRBD1; clone size: medium-sized; J gene: TRBJ1-2; CDR3 DNA: TGTGCCTGGACACCGGGACAGGGGGCGCGGGGCTACACCTTC; CDR3 protein: CAWTPGQGARGYTF
V gene: TRBV6-5; D gene: -; clone size: -; J gene: TRBJ1-3; CDR3 DNA: TGTGCCAGCAGTTACGGGGCGGTAGGAAACACCATATATTTT; CDR3 protein: CASSYGAVGNTIYF
V gene: TRBV5-6; D gene: -; clone size: -; J gene: TRBJ2-7; CDR3 DNA: TGTGCCAGCAGCTTGGGGGGCGCATCTTCCGAGCAGTACTTC; CDR3 protein: CASSLGGASSEQYF
V gene: TRBV11-3; D gene: TRBD1; clone size: -; J gene: TRBJ2-2; CDR3 DNA: TGTGCCAGCAGCTATGGGACAGGGGTATGGACCGGGGAGCTGTTTTTT; CDR3 protein: CASSYGTGVWTGELFF
V gene: TRBV29-1; D gene: -; clone size: -; J gene: TRBJ1-5; CDR3 DNA: TGCAGCGTTAATCAGGGGATCAATCAGCCCCAGCATTTT; CDR3 protein: CSVNQGINQPQHF
V gene: TRBV6-5; D gene: TRBD1; clone size: -; J gene: TRBJ2-7; CDR3 DNA: TGTGCCAGCAGCCCGGACAGGCTAGGCTCCTACGAGCAGTACTTC; CDR3 protein: CASSPDRLGSYEQYF
V gene: TRBV18; D gene: -; clone size: -; J gene: TRBJ2-2; CDR3 DNA: TGTGCCAGCTCAGCCGGATACACCGGGGAGCTGTTTTTT; CDR3 protein: CASSAGYTGELFF
V gene: TRBV29-1; D gene: -; clone size: few; J gene: TRBJ1-4; CDR3 DNA: TGCAGCGTTGCGGGTCTTCCCGCAACTAATGAAAAACTGTTTTTT; CDR3 protein: CSVAGLPATNEKLFF
V gene: TRBV9; D gene: TRBD2; clone size: -; J gene: TRBJ2-1; CDR3 DNA: TGTGCCAGCAGCGTAGAAGGCGGGAGGGATGAGCAGTTCTTC; CDR3 protein: CASSVEGGRDEQFF
V gene: TRBV9; D gene: TRBD1; clone size: -; J gene: TRBJ1-6; CDR3 DNA: TGTGCCAGCAGCGTAGAAGTAGGGACAGGCAATTCACCCCTCCACTTT; CDR3 protein: CASSVEVGTGNSPLHF
V gene: TRBV9; D gene: TRBD2; clone size: -; J gene: TRBJ2-1; CDR3 DNA: TGTGCCAGCAGCGTAGTACCCTCGGAGCGGGGGGGCAATGAGCAGTTCTTC; CDR3 protein: CASSVVPSERGGNEQFF
V gene: TRBV23-1; D gene: -; clone size: -; J gene: TRBJ1-5; CDR3 DNA: TGCGCCAGCAGTCAATCCTCCCGCCGGTCCCAGCATTTT; CDR3 protein: CASSQSSRRSQHF
V gene: TRBV6-5; D gene: TRBD1; clone size: -; J gene: TRBJ2-4; CDR3 DNA: TGTGCCAGCAGACCCGGGACAGCGAACATTCAGTACTTC; CDR3 protein: CASRPGTANIQYF
V gene: TRBV5-5; D gene: -; clone size: -; J gene: TRBJ2-1; CDR3 DNA: TGTGCCAGCAGCTTCGATGCATCCTACAATGAGCAGTTCTTC; CDR3 protein: CASSFDASYNEQFF
V gene: TRBV5-1; D gene: -; clone size: -; J gene: TRBJ2-7; CDR3 DNA: TGCGCCAGCAGCTTGGGGGCAGACTACGAGCAGTACTTC; CDR3 protein: CASSLGADYEQYF
V gene: TRBV5-1; D gene: -; clone size: few; J gene: TRBJ1-2; CDR3 DNA: TGCGCCAGCAGCTCGGAGGAACTCGGCTATGGCTACACCTTC; CDR3 protein: CASSSEELGYGYTF
V gene: TRBV27; D gene: TRBD2; clone size: -; J gene: TRBJ2-1; CDR3 DNA: TGTGCCACCTCGAGCGGGATGAGGGATGAGCAGTTCTTC; CDR3 protein: CATSSGMRDEQFF
V gene: TRBV6-5; D gene: -; clone size: -; J gene: TRBJ2-7; CDR3 DNA: TGTGCCAGCAGTTACTCGATGGGGGGCTACGAGCAGTACTTC; CDR3 protein: CASSYSMGGYEQYF
V gene: TRBV6-5; D gene: TRBD1; clone size: -; J gene: TRBJ1-2; CDR3 DNA: TGTGCCAGCCGAGCCGGGGGACAGGGCATAGGTGGCTACACCTTC; CDR3 protein: CASRAGGQGIGGYTF
V gene: TRBV7-2; D gene: -; clone size: -; J gene: TRBJ1-1; CDR3 DNA: TGTGCCAGCAGCTATCAAGGGACCCTGAGGGTTGAAGCTTTCTTT; CDR3 protein: CASSYQGTLRVEAFF
V gene: TRBV9; D gene: -; clone size: -; J gene: TRBJ1-1; CDR3 DNA: TGTGCCAGCAGCTTGGACAGTTCCTCTGAAGCTTTCTTT; CDR3 protein: CASSLDSSSEAFF
V gene: TRBV14; D gene: -; clone size: -; J gene: TRBJ2-5; CDR3 DNA: TGTGCCAGCAGCCAAAACCCCTCGGTCGTGGGCCAAGAGACCCAGTACTTC; CDR3 protein: CASSQNPSVVGQETQYF
V gene: TRBV9; D gene: TRBD1; clone size: -; J gene: TRBJ1-1; CDR3 DNA: TGTGCCAGCAGCCCCAGAGGGGACAGCATTCTAGGCACTGAAGCTTTCTTT; CDR3 protein: CASSPRGDSILGTEAFF
V gene: TRBV7-2; D gene: -; clone size: -; J gene: TRBJ1-3; CDR3 DNA: TGTGCCAGCAGCTTAGTTGGCTCGTCTGGAAACACCATATATTTT; CDR3 protein: CASSLVGSSGNTIYF
V gene: TRBV5-6; D gene: -; clone size: once; J gene: TRBJ1-2; CDR3 DNA: TGTGCCAGCAGTGTTGGAGGAGACGGCTACACCTTC; CDR3 protein: CASSVGGDGYTF
V gene: TRBV15; D gene: -; clone size: -; J gene: TRBJ1-2; CDR3 DNA: TGTGCCACCAGCCCGAACAGGAGCCCCCTTAACTATGGCTACACCTTC; CDR3 protein: CATSPNRSPLNYGYTF
V gene: TRBV5-1; D gene: -; clone size: -; J gene: TRBJ1-1; CDR3 DNA: TGCGCCAGCAGGATGGGGAACACGAACACTGAAGCTTTCTTT; CDR3 protein: CASRMGNTNTEAFF
V gene: TRBV5-8; D gene: -; clone size: -; J gene: TRBJ1-1; CDR3 DNA: TGTGCCAGCAGAGCGACCTTGAACACTGAAGCTTTCTTT; CDR3 protein: CASRATLNTEAFF
V gene: TRBV6-5; D gene: TRBD1; clone size: -; J gene: TRBJ1-2; CDR3 DNA: TGTGCCAGCACCATTGGACAGGGCTATGGCTACACCTTC; CDR3 protein: CASTIGQGYGYTF
V gene: TRBV10-3; D gene: -; clone size: -; J gene: TRBJ2-7; CDR3 DNA: TGTGCCATCAGTGTTCCTGGTCAGGGAGCCTACGAGCAGTACTTC; CDR3 protein: CAISVPGQGAYEQYF
V gene: TRBV5-1; D gene: TRBD1; clone size: once; J gene: TRBJ1-3; CDR3 DNA: TGCGCCAGCAGCACGGGGCGGGACAGAGTCGGAAACACCATATATTTT; CDR3 protein: CASSTGRDRVGNTIYF
V gene: TRBV7-9; D gene: -; clone size: -; J gene: TRBJ1-6; CDR3 DNA: TGTGCCAGCAGCTTGGACACAGGGCTTAGATCACCCCTCCACTTT; CDR3 protein: CASSLDTGLRSPLHF
V gene: TRBV21-1; D gene: -; clone size: -; J gene: TRBJ1-2; CDR3 DNA: TGTGCCAGCAGCATTCGACAGGGACGAGATGGCTACACCTTC; CDR3 protein: CASSIRQGRDGYTF
V gene: TRBV27; D gene: TRBD1; clone size: -; J gene: TRBJ1-2; CDR3 DNA: TGTGCCAGCACCCCGCGGCAGGGGGCTTTCAATGGCTACACCTTC; CDR3 protein: CASTPRQGAFNGYTF
V gene: TRBV25-1; D gene: -; clone size: once; J gene: TRBJ1-3; CDR3 DNA: TGTGCCAGCAGTTCCCGGACCATGGGGAACACCATATATTTT; CDR3 protein: CASSSRTMGNTIYF
V gene: TRBV5-1; D gene: -; clone size: -; J gene: TRBJ2-7; CDR3 DNA: TGCGCCAGCAGCTTGGGGATGGGGTTATACTACGAGCAGTACTTC; CDR3 protein: CASSLGMGLYYEQYF
V gene: TRBV27; D gene: -; clone size: -; J gene: TRBJ2-5; CDR3 DNA: TGTGCCAGCAGTAAAACCCAAGAGACCCAGTACTTC; CDR3 protein: CASSKTQETQYF
V gene: TRBV3-1/TRBV3-2; D gene: -; clone size: -; J gene: TRBJ2-1; CDR3 DNA: TGTGCCAGCAGCCTTGACACTGGACGCGTAAATGAGCAGTTCTTC; CDR3 protein: CASSLDTGRVNEQFF
V gene: TRBV2; D gene: -; clone size: -; J gene: TRBJ1-3; CDR3 DNA: TGTGCCAGCAGTGCCGACAGCTACTCTGGAAACACCATATATTTT; CDR3 protein: CASSADSYSGNTIYF
V gene: TRBV7-9; D gene: -; clone size: -; J gene: TRBJ1-1; CDR3 DNA: TGTGCCAGCAGCTTAGGCCCGATGAACACTGAAGCTTTCTTT; CDR3 protein: CASSLGPMNTEAFF
V gene: TRBV19; D gene: -; clone size: -; J gene: TRBJ1-6; CDR3 DNA: TGTGCCAGTAGTAGACAGGCCGGCGGTTCACCCCTCCACTTT; CDR3 protein: CASSRQAGGSPLHF
V gene: TRBV20-1; D gene: TRBD2; clone size: -; J gene: TRBJ2-2; CDR3 DNA: TGCAGTGCTAGTGTAGTCAGGGAGGGCACCGGGGAGCTGTTTTTT; CDR3 protein: CSASVVREGTGELFF
V gene: TRBV6-5; D gene: -; clone size: once; J gene: TRBJ2-1; CDR3 DNA: TGTGCCAGCAAGGGAGTTAAACAGGTCCCGGAGCAGTTCTTC; CDR3 protein: CASKGVKQVPEQFF
V gene: TRBV6-2/TRBV6-3; D gene: -; clone size: few; J gene: TRBJ1-1; CDR3 DNA: TGTGCCAGCAGTTACTTGGGGAGTGGGGGGAAAGCTTTCTTT; CDR3 protein: CASSYLGSGGKAFF